The next 16 T cell receptor beta chains were all read from a single sample in a study of identical twins. MiXCR, run by TCRdb on the 5' RACE reads, gives a single entry per CDR3 protein. The data show 500,000 to 700,000 distinct CDR3 sequences, about 7.6% seen once. The same specimen was also included in a second study, on yellow fever vaccine responses in identical twins.

The sequencing input was PBMCs. These receptors were obtained from a woman aged 18-35 years in good health.

The chain uses TRBV10-3 and TRBJ2-7; 9 bases line up with TRBD1. There are 15 residues in the CDR3. Germline loops: CDR1 ENHRY, CDR2 SYGVKD. J gave up 5 bases and V 5 bases, and 10 bases lay outside the gene matches. The CDR3 here is CAISNPGQGTHEQYF. CDR3 nucleotides: TGTGCCATCAGTAATCCGGGACAGGGTACCCACGAGCAGTACTTC.

This clonotype has a count of ten or more. The chain is built from TRBV12-5 and TRBJ1-3; D unresolved. From germline, CDR1 is LGHNT and CDR2 FRNRAP. The CDR3 totals 15 residues. The V end was cut by 6 bases, the J end by 3 bases, with 15 bases between. This chain's CDR3 is CASGPPELRGNTIYF. CDR3 bases: TGTGCTAGTGGACCTCCCGAACTGCGTGGAAACACCATATATTTT.

This clonotype was detected ten times or more. This sequence joins TRBV7-6 and TRBJ2-1; D ambiguous. The CDR3 runs 16 residues. Trimming shortened V by 5 bases and J by 0 bases, and 14 bases separated the two germline ends. Germline V gene data show CDR1 as SGHVS and CDR2 as FNYEAQ. The CDR3 loop is CASSPLVPSSYNEQFF. The CDR3 DNA sequence: TGTGCCAGCAGCCCCCTTGTACCGAGCTCCTACAATGAGCAGTTCTTC.

The V call is TRBV6-4, the J call TRBJ1-4, with no clear D. This CDR3 spans 15 amino acids. Between the trimmed V and J ends, which lost 0 bases and 0 bases, there was a span of 5 bases. In germline, CDR1 is MRHNA, CDR2 SNTAGT. The chain's CDR3 is CASSDSGSTNEKLFF. The CDR3 region has the DNA TGTGCCAGCAGTGACTCGGGGTCAACTAATGAAAAACTGTTTTTT.

This clonotype appeared a few times. The CDR3 nucleotides read TGTGCCAGCAGTGCAGGGGTTTTCGGCTACACCTTC. Residues: CASSAGVFGYTF. V and J are TRBV2 and TRBJ1-2, with D tentatively TRBD1 (6 bases). CDR1 and CDR2 (germline): SNHLY, FYNNEI. The V and J ends lost 4 bases and 8 bases respectively, with 11 bases between them. The CDR3 extends over 12 amino acids. The full variable domain, its missing parts supplied by reference TRBV2 and TRBJ1-2, is EPEVTQTPSHQVTQMGQEVILRCVPISNHLYFYWYRQILGQKVEFLVSFYNNEISEKSEIFDDQFSVERPDGSNFTLKIRSTKLEDSAMYFCASSAGVFGYTFGSGTRLTVV.

Many counts were recorded for this clonotype. The V gene is TRBV5-6, the J gene TRBJ1-1; no definite D call. The CDR3 length is 12 residues. V was trimmed by 5 bases and J by 3 bases, leaving 8 bases between them. CDR1 SGHDT and CDR2 YYEEEE come from the germline V gene. The CDR3 DNA reads as TGTGCCAGCAGTAACAGATACACTGAAGCTTTCTTT. Translated, it gives CASSNRYTEAFF.

The gene calls are TRBV29-1 and TRBJ2-3; possible D gene TRBD2, 6 bases. V was clipped by 8 bases and J by 0 bases, with 21 bases between them. CDR1 and CDR2 (germline): SQVTM, ANQGSEA. The CDR3 length is 16 residues. The CDR3 bases are TGCAGCTGCTTGGGGGGTCAAGCTTCTAGCACAGATACGCAGTATTTT. Translating gives CSCLGGQASSTDTQYF.

The gene calls are TRBV20-1 and TRBJ2-3; a weak D match, TRBD2 (5 bases). Germline-derived CDR1 and CDR2 are DFQATT and SNEGSKA (reference sequence). V dropped 0 bases and J dropped 12 bases, with 13 bases sitting between them. The length of the CDR3 is 12 residues. CDR3 sequence reads: CSARDPAGGQYF. In DNA, the CDR3 is TGCAGTGCTAGAGATCCGGCGGGCGGACAGTATTTT.

This clonotype turned up a few times. This sequence joins TRBV7-6 and TRBJ1-2, with D uncertain. Trimming cost V 5 bases and J 3 bases, with 7 bases left between them. CDR3 length: 12 residues. Germline V gene sequence: CDR1 SGHVS, CDR2 FNYEAQ. DNA of the CDR3: TGTGCCAGCAGCCCGGACTACTATGGCTACACCTTC. This gives the protein CASSPDYYGYTF.

This clonotype turned up a few times. This rearrangement joins TRBV20-1 to TRBJ1-1, with TRBD1 matching 8 bases. The CDR3 spans 12 residues. CDR1 is DFQATT, CDR2 SNEGSKA, per germline (reference sequence). V was clipped by 2 bases and J by 6 bases; unmatched bases: 2. This chain's CDR3 is CSARTQGAEAFF. The CDR3 nucleotides read TGCAGTGCTAGAACACAGGGGGCTGAAGCTTTCTTT.

This clonotype was recorded at least ten times. J is TRBJ2-1 and V is TRBV20-1, with TRBD2 identical over 10 bases. CDR1 and CDR2 from the germline V gene are DFQATT and SNEGSKA (reference sequence). V shed 6 bases, J shed 9 bases, and the junction held 14 bases outside the gene matches. The CDR3 sequence is 15 residues long. The DNA for the CDR3 is TGCAGTGCCCCCACGCGGCTAGCGGGGGCCTCTGAGCAGTTCTTC. This translates into CSAPTRLAGASEQFF.

The table lists this clonotype with many counts. CDR3 residues: CASSWTGFSQPQHF. CDR3 DNA: TGTGCCAGCAGCTGGACAGGGTTTAGTCAGCCCCAGCATTTT. This chain uses TRBV5-6 with TRBJ1-5, with 8 bases aligning to TRBD1. V lost 3 bases to trimming and J lost 6 bases; unmatched junction nucleotides: 5. CDR3 length equals 14 residues. Germline assignment: CDR1 SGHDT and CDR2 YYEEEE.

This clonotype has a handful of counts. The chain has TRBV6-5 and TRBJ2-2, with 8 bases aligning to TRBD2. Germline V CDR1 and CDR2: MNHEY, SVGAGI. The CDR3 totals 14 residues. Trimming removed 5 bases from V and 3 bases from J; junction bases left unmatched: 2. The CDR3 is CASSTSGDTGELFF. CDR3 sequence (DNA): TGTGCCAGCAGTACTAGCGGAGACACCGGGGAGCTGTTTTTT.

This clonotype has more than one count but fewer than ten. The V and J genes are TRBV12-3 or TRBV12-4 and TRBJ1-4; D remains unclear. V was pared by 1 base and J by 5 bases, with 5 bases between. The CDR3 sequence is 13 residues long. This CDR3 reads CASSLVGNEKLFF. The CDR3 DNA reads TGTGCCAGCAGTTTAGTAGGAAATGAAAAACTGTTTTTT.

This sequence joins TRBV7-9 and TRBJ2-5; TRBD1 aligns across 8 bases. The CDR3 sequence is 14 residues long. Germline values: CDR1 SEHNR, CDR2 FQNEAQ (reference sequence). With 4 bases clipped from V and 4 bases from J, the junction kept 5 bases outside the gene matches. This CDR3 is CASSSGQAGETQYF. CDR3 in DNA: TGTGCCAGCAGCTCGGGACAGGCGGGAGAGACCCAGTACTTC.

The rearrangement links TRBV11-3 to TRBJ2-1, with 8 positions matching TRBD2. Per the germline V gene, CDR1 is SGHNT and CDR2 is YENEEA. CDR3 size: 17 residues. The trim removed 10 bases at V and 3 bases at J, leaving 17 bases unmatched. DNA for the CDR3: TGTGCCACCAACAAGGGAGACGGGAGGGCCTTCTACAATGAGCAGTTCTTC. Amino acids: CATNKGDGRAFYNEQFF. Full variable domain (rest looked up from reference TRBV11-3 and TRBJ2-1): EAGVVQSPRYKIIEKKQPVAFWCNPISGHNTLYWYLQNLGQGPELLIRYENEEAVDDSQLPKDRFSAERLKGVDSTLKIQPAELGDSAVYLCATNKGDGRAFYNEQFFGPGTRLTVL.